The 25 T cell receptor beta chains given below trace back to one sample, sequenced in a study of cytomegalovirus exposure and HLA in healthy donors. The PCR contained 60 Vbeta and 13 Jbeta primers. Sequenced by immunoSEQ multiplex PCR; TCRdb stores in-frame clones only, minus some. The repertoire holds some 190,000 clones, with approximately 80% as singletons. Sequencing used PBMCs. Receptors were obtained from a male donor in good health and CMV-seronegative.

The J gene is TRBJ2-2, the V gene TRBV28, with 7 positions matching TRBD1. CDR3 length: 15 residues. The germline V gene has CDR1 MDHEN and CDR2 SYDVKM. V was pared by 4 bases and J by 4 bases, with 6 bases of the junction left unmatched. The CDR3 is CASSWGTDLTGELFF. The CDR3 region has the DNA TGTGCCAGCAGTTGGGGGACAGACCTCACCGGGGAGCTGTTTTTT.

This chain joins TRBV9 and TRBJ1-1; no firm D call. V dropped 0 bases and J dropped 0 bases, with 12 bases sitting between them. Germline-derived CDR1 and CDR2 are SGDLS and YYNGEE. This CDR3 has 16 amino acids. CDR3 region: CASSVDPFPMNTEAFF. CDR3 bases: TGTGCCAGCAGCGTAGACCCGTTTCCTATGAACACTGAAGCTTTCTTT.

V and J are TRBV5-6 and TRBJ2-7; tentatively, D is TRBD1 (6 bases). Germline CDR1 SGHDT, CDR2 YYEEEE. The V end was cut by 1 base, the J end by 2 bases, with 16 bases between. The CDR3 consists of 16 residues. CDR3 region: CASSLKVTGLPYEQYF. The CDR3, as DNA: TGTGCCAGCAGCTTGAAGGTGACAGGTCTGCCCTACGAGCAGTACTTC. The whole variable domain, filled in from reference TRBV5-6 and TRBJ2-7, reads DAGVTQSPTHLIKTRGQQVTLRCSPKSGHDTVSWYQQALGQGPQFIFQYYEEEERQRGNFPDRFSGHQFPNYSSELNVNALLLGDSALYLCASSLKVTGLPYEQYFGPGTRLTVT.

The V call is TRBV15, the J call TRBJ2-5, with no clear D. Per germline, CDR1 LNHNV and CDR2 YYDKDF (reference sequence). Deletions cut 2 bases from V and 0 bases from J, with 13 bases between. This CDR3 region has 16 residues. The CDR3 region is CATSRKPDSYQETQYF. CDR3 in DNA: TGTGCCACCAGCAGAAAGCCCGACTCCTACCAAGAGACCCAGTACTTC. Looking up the rest from reference TRBV15 and TRBJ2-5 gives the full variable domain: DAMVIQNPRYQVTQFGKPVTLSCSQTLNHNVMYWYQQKSSQAPKLLFHYYDKDFNNEADTPDNFQSRRPNTSFCFLDIRSPGLGDTAMYLCATSRKPDSYQETQYFGPGTRLLVL.

CDR3 sequence reads: CASSDRVYGYTF. In DNA, the CDR3 is TGTGCCAGCAGCGACAGGGTCTATGGCTACACCTTC. This sequence joins TRBV9 and TRBJ1-2; possibly TRBD1 for D (6 bases). Per germline, CDR1 SGDLS and CDR2 YYNGEE. Trimming removed 3 bases at V and 4 bases at J, with 7 bases between. This CDR3 contains 12 residues.

With respect to this clone: Mismatch with germline at one junction end may stem from a read error. The genes are TRBV6-1 and TRBJ2-1; 9 bases agree with TRBD1. Germline V lookup: CDR1 MNHNS, CDR2 SASEGT. This CDR3 spans 15 amino acids. The DNA for the CDR3 is TGTGCCAGCAGTGTTGGGACAGGGTCCTTCAATGAGCAGTTCTTC. This gives the protein CASSVGTGSFNEQFF.

This chain links TRBV5-4 with TRBJ2-5; D is possibly TRBD2 (5 bases). Germline CDR1 reads SGHNT; CDR2 reads YYREEE (reference sequence). The CDR3 sequence is 14 residues long. V lost 0 bases and J lost 5, with 11 bases in between. The CDR3 sequence is CASSLEATGETQYF. The CDR3 DNA reads TGTGCCAGCAGCTTGGAGGCCACGGGGGAGACCCAGTACTTC.

The rearrangement joins TRBV9 to TRBJ2-7; possible D gene TRBD1, 5 bases. The germline CDR1 and CDR2 sequences are SGDLS and YYNGEE. Trimming cost V 2 bases and J 6 bases, with 9 bases left between them. This CDR3 has 12 residues. CDR3 region: CASSVNRGEQYF. CDR3 bases: TGTGCCAGCAGCGTTAATAGGGGCGAGCAGTACTTC.

The chain combines TRBV9 with TRBJ2-7; tentative D call: TRBD2 (5 bases). CDR1 is SGDLS and CDR2 is YYNGEE in the germline V gene. Trimming stripped 0 bases from V and 2 bases from J, with 12 bases between. This CDR3 spans 15 amino acids. Here the CDR3 reads CASSVAGSEAYEQYF. For the CDR3, the DNA is TGTGCCAGCAGCGTAGCGGGTAGCGAAGCCTACGAGCAGTACTTC.

This chain's CDR3 is CAISESLQDEKLFF. For the CDR3, the DNA is TGTGCCATCAGTGAGTCCCTACAGGATGAAAAACTGTTTTTT. The chain joins TRBV10-3 to TRBJ1-4, with a weak D call TRBD1 (5 bases). Germline V gene data show CDR1 as ENHRY and CDR2 as SYGVKD. The CDR3 consists of 14 residues. Trimming shortened V by 0 bases and J by 6 bases, and 8 bases separated the two germline ends.

The sample holds a few counts of this clone. The DNA for the CDR3 is TGTGCCAGCAGCGTAGAGAGTTGGGGCAAACCCTACGAGCAGTACTTC. Translated, it gives CASSVESWGKPYEQYF. This chain uses TRBV9 with TRBJ2-7; tentatively, D is TRBD1 (5 bases). V was cut by 0 bases and J by 2 bases, with 15 bases left in between. The CDR3 consists of 16 residues. Per germline, CDR1 SGDLS and CDR2 YYNGEE.

This clone occurred once. J is TRBJ2-5 and V is TRBV27; TRBD1 might be the D (5 bases). The closer fit of TRBJ2-7 to the DNA end suggests the J call may be wrong. This CDR3 comprises 14 residues. CDR1 and CDR2 (germline): MNHEY, SMNVEV (reference sequence). The CDR3 loop reads CASSTIRQLYEQYF. In DNA form, the CDR3 reads TGTGCCAGCAGTACGATACGACAGCTCTACGAGCAGTACTTC.

This chain joins TRBV7-3 and TRBJ2-5; TRBD2 is a possible D gene (5 bases). The CDR3 is 17 residues long. V was trimmed by 2 bases and J by 5 bases, leaving 21 bases between them. CDR1 is SGHTA and CDR2 is FQGTGA in the germline V gene. CDR3 amino acids: CASSLLPSRLVRETQYF. The CDR3 DNA reads as TGTGCCAGCAGCTTACTCCCTAGCAGATTAGTGAGGGAGACCCAGTACTTC.

V gene TRBV28 combines with J gene TRBJ1-2, with TRBD1 as a possible D gene (6 bases). Germline values: CDR1 MDHEN, CDR2 SYDVKM. The CDR3 covers 11 residues. Between the trimmed V and J ends, which lost 10 bases and 8 bases, there was a span of 14 bases. The CDR3 is CATTGLRGYTF. The CDR3, as DNA: TGTGCCACCACAGGGCTGAGAGGCTACACCTTC.

The chain employs TRBV19 and TRBJ2-2; 11 bases align to TRBD2. With 5 bases clipped from V and 3 bases from J, the junction kept 2 bases outside the gene matches. Germline CDR1 reads LNHDA; CDR2 reads SQIVND (reference sequence). CDR3 length: 15 residues. For the CDR3, the DNA is TGTGCCAGTAGTGTGACTAGCGGGGACACCGGGGAGCTGTTTTTT. Amino acids: CASSVTSGDTGELFF.

This clone was picked up a small number of times. The J gene is TRBJ2-7, the V gene TRBV4-1; TRBD2 matches 12 bases. With V trimmed by 0 bases and J by 3 bases, 9 bases remained unmatched. Germline V gene sequence: CDR1 MGHRA, CDR2 YSYEKL. The CDR3 spans 18 residues. The CDR3 DNA is TGCGCCAGCAGCCAAGACCAAGCCAGACTAGCGGGAGTCTACGAGCAGTACTTC. Its translation: CASSQDQARLAGVYEQYF.

The J gene is TRBJ2-7, the V gene TRBV19; TRBD2 aligns across 15 bases. Germline lookup yields CDR1 LNHDA and CDR2 SQIVND (reference sequence). The CDR3 consists of 16 residues. After removal of 9 bases from V and 1 base from J, the junction contained 7 bases not matched to a gene. DNA of the CDR3: TGTGCCAGCGGACTAGCGGGAGGGCCGAGATCCTACGAGCAGTACTTC. Amino acids: CASGLAGGPRSYEQYF.

CDR3 bases: TGTGCCAGCAGTCCGACAGGGGGACGGCCAGATACGCAGTATTTT. It specifies CASSPTGGRPDTQYF. This rearrangement joins TRBV5-4 to TRBJ2-3, with 9 bases that match TRBD1. J lost 4 bases, V lost 5 bases, and 8 bases had no gene match. This CDR3 spans 15 amino acids. Germline lookup yields CDR1 SGHNT and CDR2 YYREEE (reference sequence).

The J gene is TRBJ2-5, the V gene TRBV28; the match to TRBD1 covers 8 bases. The CDR3 runs 14 residues. The germline V gene encodes CDR1 MDHEN and CDR2 SYDVKM. The J segment lost 5 bases and the V segment lost 3 bases, leaving 5 bases of the junction unmatched. CDR3 loop: CASSFDRGRETQYF. CDR3 coding DNA: TGTGCCAGCAGTTTTGACAGGGGTCGGGAGACCCAGTACTTC.

The V call is TRBV25-1, the J call TRBJ2-1, with TRBD2 identical over 11 bases. The CDR3 is 16 amino acids. The trim removed 5 bases at V and 6 bases at J, leaving 9 bases unmatched. From germline, CDR1 is MGHDK and CDR2 SYGVNS. For the CDR3, the DNA is TGTGCCAGCAGTACCTACAGCGGGACTAGCGGCAATGAGCAGTTCTTC. Protein product: CASSTYSGTSGNEQFF.

J is TRBJ1-4 and V is TRBV5-4, with D perhaps TRBD1 (5 bases). The V and J ends lost 0 bases and 7 bases respectively, with 10 bases between them. Germline V lookup: CDR1 SGHNT, CDR2 YYREEE (reference sequence). CDR3 length: 14 residues. CDR3 DNA: TGTGCCAGCAGCTTGGCAAGGGGCGGTGAAAAACTGTTTTTT. This sequence encodes CASSLARGGEKLFF.

The chain uses TRBV28 and TRBJ2-7; D unresolved. Germline CDR1 is MDHEN and CDR2 is SYDVKM. The CDR3 runs 14 residues. V was clipped by 6 bases and J by 0 bases, with 12 bases between them. The CDR3 sequence is CASSLVQSSYEQYF. CDR3 in DNA: TGTGCCAGCAGCCTAGTCCAGAGCTCCTACGAGCAGTACTTC.

The chain carries TRBV7-7 and TRBJ2-5, with TRBD2 matching over 8 bases. V shed 5 bases and J 1 base; nucleotides not matched to a gene: 12. Germline-derived CDR1 and CDR2 are SSHAT and FNYEAQ (reference sequence). This CDR3 region has 17 residues. The CDR3 nucleotides read TGTGCCAGCAGCCGGGGGGGGCAGGGGCCACTCCAAGAGACCCAGTACTTC. The encoded protein is CASSRGGQGPLQETQYF.

The gene calls are TRBV15 and TRBJ2-7; D not certain. Germline CDR1 reads LNHNV; CDR2 reads YYDKDF (reference sequence). CDR3 length equals 15 residues. V was trimmed by 0 bases and J by 2 bases, leaving 11 bases between them. The CDR3: CATSRERLYAYEQYF. Written as DNA, the CDR3 is TGTGCCACCAGCAGAGAAAGACTGTACGCCTACGAGCAGTACTTC.

This chain joins TRBV19 and TRBJ1-4; 7 positions agree with TRBD1. The junction had 2 bases not matched to a gene; V was cut back by 6 bases and J by 4 bases. Germline CDR1 LNHDA, CDR2 SQIVND (reference sequence). This CDR3 has 13 amino acids. The CDR3 protein is CASRAGGNEKLFF. CDR3 sequence (DNA): TGTGCCAGTAGAGCAGGGGGTAATGAAAAACTGTTTTTT.